This T cell receptor beta chain was identified during a study of shared T cell receptors in the human thymus. Data came from immunoSEQ multiplex PCR; TCRdb stores just in-frame clones and leaves some out. The table has 640,000 or so clones, around 87% seen once. The same sample was also used in a study of human thymus T cells. That source notes: Thymic and blood repertoires appeared to carry a bias in their V and J gene usage.

Sequenced: thymocytes. The clonotype was recovered from a boy younger than two with a congenital heart defect.

In DNA, the CDR3 is TGTGCCACCAGCAGAGAGTTCGCGAACACCGGGGAGCTGTTTTTT. Protein: CATSREFANTGELFF. The V call is TRBV15, the J call TRBJ2-2; D is ambiguous. The CDR3 is 15 residues long. V lost 0 bases and J lost 0, with 5 bases in between. Germline lookup yields CDR1 LNHNV and CDR2 YYDKDF (reference sequence).